Shown below are 27 T cell receptor beta chains from a single sample sequenced in a study of CD8+CD57+ T cells in acquired aplastic anemia. Investigators profiled TCR beta VDJ and CDR3 from genomic DNA template. MiXCR, applied by TCRdb to the reads, yields one record per CDR3 protein. This table holds 120,000 or so distinct CDR3 sequences, approximately 61% found once. It was patients with CD8+CD57+ cell expansion by flow cytometry who were chosen for sequencing. Sample: sorted CD4+, CD8+, or CD8+CD57+ T cells (not recorded which) from PBMCs. The receptors stem from a human donor with aplastic anemia.

This clonotype was found once. V usage is TRBV7-6 and J usage is TRBJ1-5; D gene unclear. CDR1 is SGHVS, CDR2 FNYEAQ, per germline. V was clipped by 2 bases and J by 7 bases, with 6 bases between them. The CDR3 has 12 residues. This CDR3 is CASSLLGQPQHF. The CDR3 nucleotides read TGTGCCAGCAGCTTACTAGGGCAGCCCCAGCATTTT. The full variable domain, completed using reference TRBV7-6 and TRBJ1-5, is GAGVSQSPRYKVTKRGQDVALRCDPISGHVSLYWYRQALGQGPEFLTYFNYEAQQDKSGLPNDRFSAERPEGSISTLTIQRTEQRDSAMYRCASSLLGQPQHFGDGTRLSIL.

This clonotype came up once. The chain is built from TRBV6-1 and TRBJ1-1; D is perhaps TRBD1 (5 bases). Germline lookup yields CDR1 MNHNS and CDR2 SASEGT. This CDR3 is built from 14 residues. V dropped 8 bases and J dropped 4 bases, with 17 bases sitting between them. The CDR3 sequence: CASEWGDGGTEAFF. The DNA of the CDR3 is TGTGCCAGCGAATGGGGGGATGGGGGCACTGAAGCTTTCTTT.

Many counts were recorded for this clonotype. The rearrangement uses TRBV28 and TRBJ2-1, with D uncertain. Trimming left V 2 bases short and J 9 bases short, with 11 bases between. From germline, CDR1 is MDHEN and CDR2 SYDVKM. This CDR3 has 13 amino acids. The DNA for the CDR3 is TGTGCCAGCAGTTTACTTGCCCGAAGTGAGCAGTTCTTC. This translates into CASSLLARSEQFF. Full variable domain (rest looked up from reference TRBV28 and TRBJ2-1): DVKVTQSSRYLVKRTGEKVFLECVQDMDHENMFWYRQDPGLGLRLIYFSYDVKMKEKGDIPEGYSVSREKKERFSLILESASTNQTSMYLCASSLLARSEQFFGPGTRLTVL.

The rearrangement uses TRBV7-1 and TRBJ2-3; D might be TRBD1 or TRBD2, each matching 5 bases. TRBV7-1 is given ORF status, its function remaining uncertain. The CDR3 length is 19 residues. Trimming cost V 6 bases and J 2 bases, with 27 bases left between them. CDR3 coding DNA: TGTGCCAGCAGTTCCGCGCTCCGGGACGTACAGCGGTACACAGATACGCAGTATTTT. This gives the protein CASSSALRDVQRYTDTQYF.

This chain joins TRBV7-2 and TRBJ2-7; 9 bases are a match to TRBD2. Germline V gene sequence: CDR1 SGHTA, CDR2 FQGNSA. Germline trimming cut 1 base from V and 3 bases from J; bases unmatched to any gene: 4. CDR3 size: 15 residues. The CDR3 DNA reads TGTGCCAGCAGCTTAGGCGGCGGGAGGGTCTACGAGCAGTACTTC. Its protein is CASSLGGGRVYEQYF.

This chain connects TRBV2 to TRBJ2-7, with D unclear. Germline-derived CDR1 and CDR2 are SNHLY and FYNNEI. V lost 5 bases and J 0 bases, leaving 14 bases between the germline ends. The CDR3 has 15 amino acids. The CDR3 nucleotides read TGTGCCAGCAGTTACGGTTCAAGTTCCTCCTACGAGCAGTACTTC. It encodes CASSYGSSSSYEQYF.

Here the CDR3 reads CASKFRSGANTGELFF. In DNA, the CDR3 is TGTGCCAGTAAATTCCGGAGCGGGGCGAACACCGGGGAGCTGTTTTTT. The rearrangement uses TRBV19 and TRBJ2-2; 7 nucleotides agree with TRBD2. J lost 0 bases, V lost 7 bases, and 8 bases had no gene match. The CDR3 is made up of 16 amino acids. Germline CDR1 is LNHDA and CDR2 is SQIVND (reference sequence). The complete variable domain, with remaining parts taken from reference TRBV19 and TRBJ2-2, reads DGGITQSPKYLFRKEGQNVTLSCEQNLNHDAMYWYRQDPGQGLRLIYYSQIVNDFQKGDIAEGYSVSREKKESFPLTVTSAQKNPTAFYLCASKFRSGANTGELFFGEGSRLTVL.

The V gene is TRBV24-1, the J gene TRBJ2-1; 7 nucleotides match TRBD1. CDR3 size: 14 residues. Per germline, CDR1 KGHDR and CDR2 SFDVKD. The V segment lost 3 bases and the J segment 9 bases; nucleotides outside the gene matches: 7. For the CDR3, the DNA is TGTGCCACCAGTGATCCCGACAGGGTTCGTGAGCAGTTCTTC. This codes for CATSDPDRVREQFF.

The chain combines TRBV9 with TRBJ1-4, with D possibly being TRBD1 (5 bases). Germline CDR1 SGDLS, CDR2 YYNGEE. This CDR3 comprises 16 residues. Trimming removed 0 bases from V and 0 bases from J, with 9 bases in between. CDR3 sequence reads: CASSVGGIATNEKLFF. The CDR3, as DNA: TGTGCCAGCAGCGTAGGGGGGATTGCAACTAATGAAAAACTGTTTTTT.

The V gene is TRBV2, the J gene TRBJ2-3, with 7 bases that match TRBD2. The germline CDR1 and CDR2 sequences are SNHLY and FYNNEI. The CDR3 loop spans 15 amino acids. The V and J ends lost 4 bases and 1 base, in that order; junction bases with no gene match: 5. The CDR3 spells CASSGFAGGTDTQYF. The CDR3 bases are TGTGCCAGCAGTGGTTTCGCGGGGGGCACAGATACGCAGTATTTT. Full variable domain (remainder filled in from reference TRBV2 and TRBJ2-3): EPEVTQTPSHQVTQMGQEVILRCVPISNHLYFYWYRQILGQKVEFLVSFYNNEISEKSEIFDDQFSVERPDGSNFTLKIRSTKLEDSAMYFCASSGFAGGTDTQYFGPGTRLTVL.

V is TRBV10-3 and J is TRBJ1-2, with D possibly TRBD1 on 6 matching bases. CDR1 ENHRY and CDR2 SYGVKD come from the germline V gene. Trimming left V 0 bases short and J 7 bases short, with 12 bases between. The CDR3 extends over 14 amino acids. CDR3 bases: TGTGCCATCAGTGAGTCAAGGGACACCACTGGCTACACCTTC. Translating gives CAISESRDTTGYTF.

This clonotype was counted many times. The chain links TRBV20-1 to TRBJ1-5; the match to TRBD1 covers 8 bases. Unmatched junction bases numbered 7, after V lost 6 bases and J lost 0 bases. The CDR3 consists of 15 residues. The germline V gene encodes CDR1 DFQATT and CDR2 SNEGSKA (reference sequence). CDR3 loop: CSAHEDRDSNQPQHF. The CDR3 bases are TGCAGTGCCCACGAGGACAGGGATAGCAATCAGCCCCAGCATTTT.

This clonotype came up once. Lacking the conserved final phenylalanine or tryptophan, this CDR3 likely reflects a read error. CDR3 loop: CASSLGPRGEQYS. The CDR3 DNA follows: TGTGCCAGCAGCTTAGGGCCGAGGGGAGAGCAGTACTCC. The rearrangement joins TRBV7-2 to TRBJ2-7; D tentatively reads TRBD1 or TRBD2 (5 bases each). Germline V gene lookup returns CDR1 SGHTA and CDR2 FQGNSA. This CDR3 region has 13 residues. The V gene lost 1 base and the J gene lost 7 bases, with 11 bases spanning the gap.

The J gene is TRBJ1-2, the V gene TRBV7-9, with D maybe TRBD1 (6 bases). V shed 7 bases and J shed 0 bases, with 12 bases lying between them. Germline V lookup: CDR1 SEHNR, CDR2 FQNEAQ (reference sequence). The CDR3 consists of 14 residues. CDR3: CASTGTSSNYGYTF. The CDR3 nucleotides are TGTGCCAGCACCGGGACATCTTCTAACTATGGCTACACCTTC.

J is TRBJ1-5 and V is TRBV3-1, with D possibly TRBD1 on 5 matching bases. CDR1 LGHDT and CDR2 YNNKEL come from the germline V gene (reference sequence). V was pared by 1 base and J by 2 bases, with 9 bases between. CDR3 length: 15 amino acids. CDR3 DNA sequence: TGTGCCAGCAGCCAAGGGGGGTCCCGCAATCAGCCCCAGCATTTT. Protein product: CASSQGGSRNQPQHF.

The chain recombines TRBV29-1 with TRBJ1-1; D not certain. Per germline, CDR1 SQVTM and CDR2 ANQGSEA. Between the trimmed V and J ends, which lost 5 bases and 1 base, there was a span of 20 bases. There are 16 residues in the CDR3. CDR3 amino acids: CSVQFSRRGWNTEAFF. Written as DNA, the CDR3 is TGCAGCGTTCAGTTCAGTCGGCGGGGATGGAACACTGAAGCTTTCTTT.

This clonotype was detected only a few times. A single base separates this from a much larger clone, so it may be a read error. This chain links TRBV20-1 with TRBJ2-7, with D uncertain. The germline V gene encodes CDR1 DFQATT and CDR2 SNEGSKA (reference sequence). The CDR3 consists of 12 residues. CDR3 protein: CSASPSNYGQYF. The CDR3 nucleotides read TGCAGTGCTAGCCCCAGTAACTACGGGCAGTACTTC.

This clonotype showed up just a few times. V usage is TRBV6-2 or TRBV6-3 and J usage is TRBJ1-1, with 8 nucleotides matching TRBD1. V lost 4 bases, J lost 5 bases, and 6 bases stayed unmatched. Germline V gene sequence: CDR1 MNHEY, CDR2 SVGEGT. The length of the CDR3 is 14 residues. CDR3 DNA sequence: TGTGCCAGCAGTTTACTGACAGGGGAGACTGAAGCTTTCTTT. Protein sequence: CASSLLTGETEAFF.

This chain connects TRBV11-1 to TRBJ2-1, with 7 positions matching TRBD2. V gave up 7 bases and J gave up 2 bases; unmatched junction bases: 5. This CDR3 has 14 amino acids. Germline V CDR1 and CDR2: SGHAT, FQDESV (reference sequence). Here the CDR3 reads CASIRDYTYNEQFF. For the CDR3, the DNA is TGTGCCAGCATCCGGGACTATACCTACAATGAGCAGTTCTTC.

The chain combines TRBV2 with TRBJ2-2, with unresolved D. The CDR3 is made up of 13 amino acids. The germline V gene has CDR1 SNHLY and CDR2 FYNNEI. Trimming removed 4 bases from V and 1 base from J, with 4 bases in between. CDR3 sequence: CASSGRNTGELFF. Written as DNA, the CDR3 is TGTGCCAGCAGTGGGCGGAACACCGGGGAGCTGTTTTTT.

This chain connects TRBV6-4 to TRBJ2-1; D is perhaps TRBD2 (6 bases). CDR1 and CDR2 (germline): MRHNA, SNTAGT. The V end lost 8 bases, the J end lost 4 bases, and 6 bases lay between the germline ends. The CDR3 sequence is 11 residues long. The CDR3 nucleotides are TGTGCCAGCCGGGAGTACAATGAGCAGTTCTTC. This encodes CASREYNEQFF.

V gene TRBV6-1 combines with J gene TRBJ2-6; the D gene is possibly TRBD1 (5 bases). This CDR3 is built from 15 residues. Trimming stripped 1 base from V and 3 bases from J, with 7 bases between. Germline assignment: CDR1 MNHNS and CDR2 SASEGT. CDR3 protein: CASSEGGYGANVLTF. The CDR3 nucleotides read TGTGCCAGCAGTGAAGGGGGCTATGGGGCCAACGTCCTGACTTTC.

The rearrangement joins TRBV24-1 to TRBJ2-5, with no clear D. V lost 9 bases to trimming and J lost 7 bases, with 5 bases between them. This CDR3 spans 9 amino acids. The V gene's germline CDR1 is KGHDR and CDR2 SFDVKD. The CDR3 nucleotides are TGTGCCACCCAACGGACCCAGTACTTC. Its translation is CATQRTQYF.

The chain employs TRBV5-1 and TRBJ1-6; D is unresolved. Looked up from germline, CDR1 is SGHRS and CDR2 is YFSETQ. CDR3 size: 16 residues. Trimming removed 0 bases from V and 10 bases from J, with 17 bases in between. CDR3 DNA sequence: TGCGCCAGCAGCTTGGAAGAGACATTCCTTGCGTCACCCCTCCACTTT. It specifies CASSLEETFLASPLHF.

The chain carries TRBV6-4 and TRBJ2-3, with 8 bases aligning to TRBD2. Looked up from germline, CDR1 is MRHNA and CDR2 is SNTAGT. J lost 4 bases, V lost 0 bases, and 3 bases had no gene match. The CDR3 totals 15 residues. CDR3 loop: CASSDSAGGPDTQYF. CDR3 DNA sequence: TGTGCCAGCAGTGACTCTGCGGGAGGCCCAGATACGCAGTATTTT.

This rearrangement joins TRBV10-1 to TRBJ1-2; tentative D call: TRBD1 (6 bases). This CDR3 has 11 residues. CDR1 is WNHNN, CDR2 SYGVQD, per germline (reference sequence). The CDR3 sequence: CFGTPHYGYTF. In DNA, the CDR3 is TGCTTCGGGACACCCCACTATGGCTACACCTTC.

This clonotype was seen repeatedly, ten times or more. Here the CDR3 reads CASSQESQRKETQYF. The CDR3 DNA is TGCGCCAGCAGCCAAGAGAGCCAGAGGAAAGAGACCCAGTACTTC. The chain has TRBV4-1 and TRBJ2-5; D is ambiguous. Germline V lookup: CDR1 MGHRA, CDR2 YSYEKL. Trimming cost V 0 bases and J 3 bases, with 11 bases left between them. The CDR3 contains 15 residues.